The 10 T cell receptor beta chains below come from one sample, sequenced in a study of T-cell memory formation after mild COVID-19. TCRdb re-called the 5' RACE reads through MiXCR, storing one row per CDR3 protein. The table shows approximately 300,000 distinct CDR3 sequences, with roughly 8% occurring only once. Input material: PBMCs or a T cell subset sorted from them (not recorded which). The receptors come from a man aged 18 to 29 who had mild COVID-19 (a few samples of this study predate the infection). Cell type and time point are not known.

CDR3 bases: TGCAGTGGAGACGACCGAACGACCCAGTACTTC. Protein product: CSGDDRTTQYF. The chain combines TRBV20-1 with TRBJ2-5; the D is unclear. The CDR3 loop spans 11 amino acids. The ends were cut back, 7 bases at V and 7 bases at J, with 13 bases in the middle. The germline gives CDR1 DFQATT, CDR2 SNEGSKA (reference sequence).

This clonotype turned up a few times. The chain has TRBV10-3 and TRBJ2-5; a possible D gene is TRBD2 (6 bases). Germline V CDR1 and CDR2: ENHRY, SYGVKD. Trimming pared 9 bases from V and 1 base from J, leaving 15 bases between. There are 14 residues in the CDR3. The CDR3 DNA follows: TGTGCCATGGCGGACGGGAGCCTCCAAGAGACCCAGTACTTC. Its protein product is CAMADGSLQETQYF.

This clonotype was seen more than once but under ten times. The chain has TRBV5-1 and TRBJ2-2; D unclear. This CDR3 comprises 15 residues. Trimming took 0 bases from V and 6 from J, leaving 12 bases between them. Germline CDR1 reads SGHRS; CDR2 reads YFSETQ. The CDR3 bases are TGCGCCAGCAGCTTGGAAAGCGCCGTCGCCGGGGAGCTGTTTTTT. It translates to CASSLESAVAGELFF.

The sample holds a few counts of this clonotype. The chain employs TRBV6-2 or TRBV6-3 and TRBJ2-7; TRBD1 matches at 8 bases. Germline V lookup: CDR1 MNHEY, CDR2 SVGEGT. The CDR3 runs to 13 residues. V shed 5 bases and J 6 bases; nucleotides not matched to a gene: 6. CDR3 coding DNA: TGTGCCAGCAGTCGGACAGGGCTCTCCGAGCAGTACTTC. Translated, it gives CASSRTGLSEQYF.

This clonotype was observed many times. The chain joins TRBV5-5 to TRBJ1-1, with TRBD1 matching 7 bases. This CDR3 spans 14 amino acids. Germline V lookup: CDR1 SGHKS, CDR2 YYEKEE (reference sequence). V shed 1 base, J shed 4 bases, and the junction held 4 bases outside the gene matches. The CDR3 DNA sequence: TGTGCCAGCAGCTTGTCTCCAGGGGGCACTGAAGCTTTCTTT. Encoded protein: CASSLSPGGTEAFF.

The genes are TRBV5-1 and TRBJ2-7; 14 bases align to TRBD2. The CDR3 runs to 17 residues. The germline V gene encodes CDR1 SGHRS and CDR2 YFSETQ. J lost 0 bases, V lost 5 bases, and 7 bases had no gene match. The CDR3: CASSSGTSGGRSYEQYF. CDR3 nucleotide sequence: TGCGCCAGCAGTTCCGGGACTAGCGGGGGCCGCTCCTACGAGCAGTACTTC. The variable domain in full, completed from reference TRBV5-1 and TRBJ2-7, reads KAGVTQTPRYLIKTRGQQVTLSCSPISGHRSVSWYQQTPGQGLQFLFEYFSETQRNKGNFPGRFSGRQFSNSRSEMNVSTLELGDSALYLCASSSGTSGGRSYEQYFGPGTRLTVT.

The V gene is TRBV4-3, the J gene TRBJ2-3; a weak D match, TRBD1 (5 bases). This CDR3 spans 14 amino acids. V was clipped by 1 base and J by 3 bases, with 8 bases between them. The germline V gene encodes CDR1 LGHNA and CDR2 YSLEER. CDR3 DNA: TGCGCCAGCAGCCAAGCGACAGAGACAGATACGCAGTATTTT. Amino acids: CASSQATETDTQYF.

The chain uses TRBV20-1 and TRBJ2-3; 7 positions match TRBD1. J lost 2 bases, V lost 6 bases, and 8 bases had no gene match. Germline V gene lookup returns CDR1 DFQATT and CDR2 SNEGSKA (reference sequence). CDR3 length: 14 residues. In DNA, the CDR3 is TGCAGTGCCCCCAGGGGGACAGACACAGATACGCAGTATTTT. Encoded protein: CSAPRGTDTDTQYF.

The rearrangement uses TRBV7-2 and TRBJ1-1; D call uncertain. V was shortened by 6 bases and J by 4 bases, with 9 bases between the two germline ends. The germline CDR1 and CDR2 sequences are SGHTA and FQGNSA. CDR3 size: 12 residues. The CDR3 spells CASRAWGTEAFF. CDR3 DNA sequence: TGTGCCAGCAGGGCCTGGGGCACTGAAGCTTTCTTT. Variable domain in full (rest from reference TRBV7-2 and TRBJ1-1): GAGVSQSPSNKVTEKGKDVELRCDPISGHTALYWYRQSLGQGLEFLIYFQGNSAPDKSGLPSDRFSAERTGGSVSTLTIQRTQQEDSAVYLCASRAWGTEAFFGQGTRLTVV.

This clonotype has just a few counts. The rearrangement links TRBV7-2 to TRBJ2-3; D remains ambiguous. This CDR3 has 15 residues. The germline V gene has CDR1 SGHTA and CDR2 FQGNSA. V lost 1 base and J lost 0, with 8 bases in between. CDR3 loop: CASSLDFQSTDTQYF. CDR3 DNA sequence: TGTGCCAGCAGCTTAGACTTCCAGAGCACAGATACGCAGTATTTT.